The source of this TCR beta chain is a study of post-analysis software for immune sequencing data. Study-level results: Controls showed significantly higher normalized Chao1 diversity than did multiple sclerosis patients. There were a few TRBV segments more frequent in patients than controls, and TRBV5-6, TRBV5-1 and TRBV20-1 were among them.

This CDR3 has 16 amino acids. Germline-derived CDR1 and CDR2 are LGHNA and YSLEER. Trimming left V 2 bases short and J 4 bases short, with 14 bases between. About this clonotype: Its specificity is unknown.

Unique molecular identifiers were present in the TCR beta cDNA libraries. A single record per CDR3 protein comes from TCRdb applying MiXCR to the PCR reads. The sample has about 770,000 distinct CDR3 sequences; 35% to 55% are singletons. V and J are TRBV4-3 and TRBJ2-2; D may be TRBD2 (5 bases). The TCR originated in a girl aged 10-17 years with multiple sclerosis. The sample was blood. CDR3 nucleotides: TGCGCCAGCAGCCAATATGCGGGTGGGAGCACCGGGGAGCTGTTTTTT. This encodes CASSQYAGGSTGELFF.